This T cell receptor beta chain was sequenced in a study of blood T cells in healthy people across ages. Broader study findings: Without sorted subsets, naive and antigen-experienced compartments could not be conclusively compared.

Using a J-beta primer mix together with a sample-barcoded 5' primer, a second PCR was run for about 6 to 11 cycles. Per-sample output comprised a minimum of 3 million paired-end reads containing CDR3. In TCRdb, the 5' RACE reads were re-called with MiXCR into one record per CDR3 protein. The sample includes approximately 730,000 distinct CDR3 sequences, about 40% of them seen just once. V lost 3 bases and J lost 5; bases outside the gene matches: 3. The CDR3 contains 13 residues. Germline CDR1 and CDR2: SQVTM and ANQGSEA. This clonotype has only a few counts. What it binds is not known. The chain uses TRBV29-1 and TRBJ2-7; 11 bases agree with TRBD2. This sequence was found in a woman aged 60-70 years in good health. Sequencing was carried out using blood. The CDR3 here is CSVEGLAANEQYF. CDR3 sequence (DNA): TGCAGCGTTGAGGGACTAGCGGCCAACGAGCAGTACTTC.